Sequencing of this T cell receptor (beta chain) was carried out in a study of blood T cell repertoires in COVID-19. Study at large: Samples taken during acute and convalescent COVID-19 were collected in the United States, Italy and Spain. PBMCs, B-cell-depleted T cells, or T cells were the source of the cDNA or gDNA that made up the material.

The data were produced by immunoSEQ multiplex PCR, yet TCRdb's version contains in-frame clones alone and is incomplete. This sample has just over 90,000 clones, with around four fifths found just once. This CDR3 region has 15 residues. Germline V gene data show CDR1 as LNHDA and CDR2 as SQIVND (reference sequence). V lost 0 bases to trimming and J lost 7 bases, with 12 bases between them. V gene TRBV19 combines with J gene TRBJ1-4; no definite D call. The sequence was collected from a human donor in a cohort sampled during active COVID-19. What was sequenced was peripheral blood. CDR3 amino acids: CASSIDPGPGEKLFF. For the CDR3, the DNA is TGTGCCAGTAGTATAGATCCGGGTCCGGGTGAAAAACTGTTTTTT.